These 16 T cell receptor beta chains originate from one sample sequenced in a study of blood T cell repertoires in COVID-19. Clones were sequenced by immunoSEQ multiplex PCR, and TCRdb holds only the in-frame ones, with some missing. The repertoire holds a few hundred thousand clones, with around 89% as singletons. Sequenced: peripheral blood. These receptors were collected from a man aged 35 to 55 with acute or convalescent COVID-19.

The V gene is TRBV28, the J gene TRBJ1-4; 7 bases match TRBD1. V was pared by 2 bases and J by 10 bases, with 7 bases of the junction left unmatched. CDR1 and CDR2 from the germline V gene are MDHEN and SYDVKM. This CDR3 region has 14 residues. CDR3 bases: TGTGCCAGCAGTTTAGGGACAGAAGAAGGAAAACTGTTTTTT. Its translation is CASSLGTEEGKLFF.

This chain uses TRBV24-1 with TRBJ1-6; 7 bases agree with TRBD1. This CDR3 has 16 amino acids. The V segment lost 5 bases and the J segment 8 bases; nucleotides outside the gene matches: 11. CDR1 and CDR2 (germline): KGHDR, SFDVKD. CDR3 sequence reads: CATSVEGACRDSPLHF. CDR3 in DNA: TGTGCCACCAGTGTCGAGGGGGCTTGTCGAGATTCACCCCTCCACTTT.

This clone was seen a few times. The chain couples TRBV11-3 to TRBJ2-2, with 10 positions matching TRBD1. CDR1 SGHNT and CDR2 YENEEA come from the germline V gene. This CDR3 contains 15 residues. V shed 4 bases and J 4 bases; nucleotides not matched to a gene: 3. The CDR3 is CASSSRTGGTGELFF. The CDR3 nucleotides read TGTGCCAGCAGCTCGCGGACAGGGGGCACCGGGGAGCTGTTTTTT.

The chain employs TRBV4-1 and TRBJ2-1; 7 bases fit TRBD1. V lost 0 bases and J lost 16; bases outside the gene matches: 9. Germline lookup yields CDR1 MGHRA and CDR2 YSYEKL. The CDR3 length is 13 residues. The DNA for the CDR3 is TGCGCCAGCAGCCAAGATCTTAGAACAGGGGTCTTCTTC. It translates to CASSQDLRTGVFF.

The chain uses TRBV9 and TRBJ2-5; D unclear. Germline CDR1 SGDLS, CDR2 YYNGEE. Trimming shortened V by 0 bases and J by 0 bases, and 6 bases separated the two germline ends. The CDR3 runs 14 residues. As DNA, the CDR3 is TGTGCCAGCAGCGTAGGTTCGTACCAAGAGACCCAGTACTTC. Its translation: CASSVGSYQETQYF.

The chain employs TRBV10-1 and TRBJ2-7; 7 bases are a match to TRBD1. The CDR3 is 13 amino acids. Germline CDR1 is WNHNN and CDR2 is SYGVQD (reference sequence). The V gene end was trimmed by 9 bases and the J gene end by 0 bases; junction bases not matched to a gene: 5. CDR3 nucleotide sequence: TGCGCCAGAACGGGACAGCGCTCCTACGAGCAGTACTTC. Protein sequence: CARTGQRSYEQYF.

V usage is TRBV7-2 and J usage is TRBJ2-7; D gene unclear. Between the trimmed V and J ends, which lost 4 bases and 6 bases, there was a span of 13 bases. The CDR3 contains 13 residues. The germline V gene encodes CDR1 SGHTA and CDR2 FQGNSA. The CDR3 reads CASSWLGSGEQYF. As DNA, the CDR3 is TGTGCCAGCAGCTGGCTAGGATCTGGCGAGCAGTACTTC.

The chain couples TRBV11-2 to TRBJ2-1, with 13 bases aligning to TRBD2. Looked up from germline, CDR1 is SGHAT and CDR2 is FQNNGV. The CDR3 is made up of 19 amino acids. Unmatched junction bases numbered 10, after V lost 2 bases and J lost 3 bases. CDR3 protein: CASSLRSTSGRSVYNEQFF. Here the CDR3 DNA reads TGTGCCAGCAGCTTACGATCGACTAGCGGGAGGTCGGTCTACAATGAGCAGTTCTTC. The variable domain in full, completed from reference TRBV11-2 and TRBJ2-1, reads EAGVAQSPRYKIIEKRQSVAFWCNPISGHATLYWYQQILGQGPKLLIQFQNNGVVDDSQLPKDRFSAERLKGVDSTLKIQPAKLEDSAVYLCASSLRSTSGRSVYNEQFFGPGTRLTVL.

The chain combines TRBV3-1 (or the pseudogene TRBV3-2) with TRBJ2-3; 8 positions agree with TRBD2. J gave up 2 bases and V 3 bases, and 7 bases lay outside the gene matches. This CDR3 contains 16 residues. Germline V lookup: CDR1 LGHDT, CDR2 YNNKEL (reference sequence). The CDR3 sequence is CASSQKTSDYTDTQYF. The CDR3 DNA is TGTGCCAGCAGCCAGAAGACTAGCGACTACACAGATACGCAGTATTTT.

This chain joins TRBV30 and TRBJ1-3; weak D call: TRBD1 (6 bases). Germline CDR1 and CDR2: GTSNPN and SVGIG (reference sequence). This CDR3 region has 15 residues. V dropped 3 bases and J dropped 0 bases, with 12 bases sitting between them. The CDR3 loop reads CAWSLGGFSGNTIYF. As DNA, the CDR3 is TGTGCCTGGAGCTTAGGGGGTTTCTCTGGAAACACCATATATTTT.

The chain combines TRBV24-1 with TRBJ2-1, with 14 bases fitting TRBD2. The CDR3 is 17 residues long. The V gene's germline CDR1 is KGHDR and CDR2 SFDVKD. The V and J ends lost 6 bases and 8 bases, in that order; junction bases with no gene match: 11. Here the CDR3 DNA reads TGTGCCACCAGTCCAGGAATGGGACTAGCGGGAGACTATGAGCAGTTCTTC. Encoded protein: CATSPGMGLAGDYEQFF.

The chain couples TRBV2 to TRBJ1-5, with TRBD1 identical over 7 bases. Germline V gene lookup returns CDR1 SNHLY and CDR2 FYNNEI. This CDR3 spans 15 amino acids. V shed 3 bases, J shed 9 bases, and the junction held 11 bases outside the gene matches. CDR3 coding DNA: TGTGCCAGCAGTGATGAAGGCAGGGGGAGGAGGCCCCAGCATTTT. As protein: CASSDEGRGRRPQHF.

The chain links TRBV28 to TRBJ2-5; 10 bases are shared with TRBD1. The ends lost 3 bases at V and 4 bases at J; junction bases unmatched: 2. CDR1 is MDHEN, CDR2 SYDVKM, per germline. This CDR3 comprises 14 residues. The CDR3: CASSLGTGVETQYF. As DNA, the CDR3 is TGTGCCAGCAGTTTGGGGACAGGGGTAGAGACCCAGTACTTC.

In its sample, this clone was seen a few times. Other DNA variants within this sample encode the same CDR3. The gene calls are TRBV4-1 and TRBJ1-3; 7 nucleotides align to TRBD1. CDR1 and CDR2 from the germline V gene are MGHRA and YSYEKL. The V segment lost 1 base and the J segment 0 bases; nucleotides outside the gene matches: 0. This CDR3 is 15 amino acids long. The CDR3 loop reads CASSQGQGSGNTIYF. The DNA of the CDR3 is TGCGCCAGCAGCCAAGGACAGGGCTCTGGAAACACCATATATTTT.

V gene TRBV7-3 combines with J gene TRBJ1-2, with 7 bases fitting TRBD1. The V gene end was trimmed by 5 bases and the J gene end by 2 bases; junction bases not matched to a gene: 8. Looked up from germline, CDR1 is SGHTA and CDR2 is FQGTGA. The CDR3 extends over 15 amino acids. The CDR3 here is CASSQDRVINYGYTF. CDR3 sequence (DNA): TGTGCCAGCAGCCAAGACAGGGTTATCAACTATGGCTACACCTTC.

The chain employs TRBV7-8 and TRBJ1-4; D unresolved. The germline V gene has CDR1 SGHVS and CDR2 FQNEAQ. Trimming shortened V by 6 bases and J by 4 bases, and 12 bases separated the two germline ends. There are 14 residues in the CDR3. The CDR3 sequence is CASSSLRGNEKLFF. DNA for the CDR3: TGTGCCAGCAGTTCCCTTCGGGGTAATGAAAAACTGTTTTTT.